This passage covers 15 T cell receptor beta chains from one sample sequenced in a study of cytomegalovirus exposure and HLA in healthy donors. It was with 60 Vbeta and 13 Jbeta primers that the PCR ran. Some clones are missing from TCRdb's copy, which holds only in-frame ones; the method was immunoSEQ multiplex PCR. The sample consists of 200,000 or so clones, 80% to 85% of them appearing once. The specimen was PBMCs. The receptors originated from a boy aged 2 to 9 in good health and CMV-seronegative.

This sequence joins TRBV27 and TRBJ2-5; 8 bases map to TRBD2. This CDR3 is built from 15 residues. V was pared by 7 bases and J by 1 base, with 8 bases of the junction left unmatched. CDR1 MNHEY and CDR2 SMNVEV come from the germline V gene (reference sequence). In DNA, the CDR3 is TGTGCCAGCAAAAGGGCGGGAGGCTTCCAAGAGACCCAGTACTTC. Residues: CASKRAGGFQETQYF.

This clone was found a few times. This chain connects TRBV30 to TRBJ1-1, with D hard to call. CDR1 is GTSNPN and CDR2 is SVGIG in the germline V gene (reference sequence). V dropped 5 bases and J dropped 6 bases, with 13 bases sitting between them. There are 12 residues in the CDR3. The CDR3 here is CAWSMGGPEAFF. In DNA, the CDR3 is TGTGCCTGGTCCATGGGTGGGCCTGAAGCTTTCTTT.

This clone appeared a single time. The chain couples TRBV7-2 to TRBJ2-7, with a tentative D call TRBD1 (6 bases). CDR1 and CDR2 (germline): SGHTA, FQGNSA. The V end lost 2 bases, the J end lost 3 bases, and 11 bases lay between the germline ends. The CDR3 runs 14 residues. The CDR3 loop reads CASSLRYRDYEQYF. CDR3 in DNA: TGTGCCAGCAGCTTAAGATACAGGGACTACGAGCAGTACTTC.

This clone was picked up a small number of times. The chain has TRBV6-6 and TRBJ2-2, with TRBD1 matching over 9 bases. This CDR3 is built from 15 residues. V lost 2 bases, J lost 5 bases, and 3 bases stayed unmatched. Germline V gene lookup returns CDR1 MNHNY and CDR2 SVGAGI (reference sequence). The CDR3 protein is CASSYGTGMTGELFF. CDR3 DNA: TGTGCCAGCAGTTACGGGACAGGGATGACCGGGGAGCTGTTTTTT.

This chain links TRBV14 with TRBJ1-4, with 8 nucleotides matching TRBD1. From germline, CDR1 is SGHDN and CDR2 FVKESK. V lost 4 bases to trimming and J lost 7 bases; unmatched junction nucleotides: 8. This CDR3 is 15 amino acids long. The CDR3 coding sequence is TGTGCCAGCAGCCTTACCGGGACAGGTCCTGAAAAACTGTTTTTT. This codes for CASSLTGTGPEKLFF.

The chain combines TRBV4-1 with TRBJ2-7, with 7 bases identical to TRBD2. V was clipped by 1 base and J by 3 bases; unmatched bases: 0. This CDR3 has 13 amino acids. Germline V gene data show CDR1 as MGHRA and CDR2 as YSYEKL. As DNA, the CDR3 is TGCGCCAGCAGCCAAGGGGGGGGCTACGAGCAGTACTTC. It specifies CASSQGGGYEQYF.

The V gene is TRBV27, the J gene TRBJ2-7; TRBD2 is a possible D gene (6 bases). This CDR3 contains 12 residues. From germline, CDR1 is MNHEY and CDR2 SMNVEV (reference sequence). Deletions cut 3 bases from V and 7 bases from J, with 10 bases between. Here the CDR3 reads CASSFLEGEQYF. For the CDR3, the DNA is TGTGCCAGCAGTTTTTTGGAGGGTGAGCAGTACTTC.

The gene calls are TRBV4-1 and TRBJ2-7; 10 nucleotides align to TRBD2. Per germline, CDR1 MGHRA and CDR2 YSYEKL. This CDR3 comprises 13 residues. With V trimmed by 0 bases and J by 9 bases, 2 bases remained unmatched. This CDR3 reads CASSQDLAGVQYF. The CDR3 nucleotides are TGCGCCAGCAGCCAAGATCTAGCGGGGGTGCAGTACTTC.

J is TRBJ2-2 and V is TRBV7-9; 9 positions match TRBD1. Germline CDR1 and CDR2: SEHNR and FQNEAQ (reference sequence). The length of the CDR3 is 16 residues. The V gene end was trimmed by 4 bases and the J gene end by 0 bases; junction bases not matched to a gene: 3. The chain's CDR3 is CASSSTGGANTGELFF. CDR3 DNA sequence: TGTGCCAGCAGCTCTACAGGGGGCGCGAACACCGGGGAGCTGTTTTTT.

The chain carries TRBV18 and TRBJ2-7; D gene ambiguous. The V and J ends lost 2 bases and 2 bases respectively, with 13 bases between them. Germline V gene lookup returns CDR1 KGHSH and CDR2 LQKENI. The CDR3 extends over 15 amino acids. CDR3 residues: CASSPSSQSAYEQYF. CDR3 nucleotide sequence: TGTGCCAGCTCACCAAGCTCCCAAAGCGCCTACGAGCAGTACTTC.

The chain couples TRBV18 to TRBJ1-1; D is ambiguous. The CDR3 totals 17 residues. Germline lookup yields CDR1 KGHSH and CDR2 LQKENI. V lost 3 bases, J lost 1 base, and 18 bases lay in between. CDR3 sequence: CASSPQTLAGTNTEAFF. DNA of the CDR3: TGTGCCAGCTCACCCCAAACCTTGGCGGGCACGAACACTGAAGCTTTCTTT.

The V and J genes are TRBV10-3 and TRBJ2-7; TRBD1 matches at 10 bases. V shed 4 bases, J shed 6 bases, and the junction held 9 bases outside the gene matches. The CDR3 sequence is 15 residues long. Germline values: CDR1 ENHRY, CDR2 SYGVKD. CDR3 DNA: TGTGCCATCAGTGCGACCGGGACAGGGGATGCCGAGCAGTACTTC. Encoded protein: CAISATGTGDAEQYF.

The CDR3 region is CATSTRQGSESPLHF. CDR3 in DNA: TGTGCCACCAGCACCAGACAGGGTTCAGAATCACCCCTCCACTTT. The chain links TRBV15 to TRBJ1-6, with 7 bases aligning to TRBD1. CDR1 and CDR2 (germline): LNHNV, YYDKDF (reference sequence). The CDR3 runs to 15 residues. J lost 10 bases, V lost 4 bases, and 10 bases had no gene match. The whole variable domain, filled in from reference TRBV15 and TRBJ1-6, reads DAMVIQNPRYQVTQFGKPVTLSCSQTLNHNVMYWYQQKSSQAPKLLFHYYDKDFNNEADTPDNFQSRRPNTSFCFLDIRSPGLGDTAMYLCATSTRQGSESPLHFGNGTRLTVT.

This sequence joins TRBV9 and TRBJ2-5; unclear D gene. CDR3 size: 13 residues. Germline V gene sequence: CDR1 SGDLS, CDR2 YYNGEE. Between the trimmed V and J ends, which lost 3 bases and 5 bases, there was a span of 11 bases. CDR3 sequence (DNA): TGTGCCAGCAGCGCAGACACCAGGGAGACCCAGTACTTC. Translation gives CASSADTRETQYF.

This clone was found once. The rearrangement uses TRBV14 and TRBJ1-2; tentative D call: TRBD1 (6 bases). Germline CDR1 and CDR2: SGHDN and FVKESK. V was trimmed by 2 bases and J by 3 bases, leaving 7 bases between them. This CDR3 has 13 amino acids. CDR3 in DNA: TGTGCCAGCAGCCAACAGGGGTACTATGGCTACACCTTC. It translates to CASSQQGYYGYTF.